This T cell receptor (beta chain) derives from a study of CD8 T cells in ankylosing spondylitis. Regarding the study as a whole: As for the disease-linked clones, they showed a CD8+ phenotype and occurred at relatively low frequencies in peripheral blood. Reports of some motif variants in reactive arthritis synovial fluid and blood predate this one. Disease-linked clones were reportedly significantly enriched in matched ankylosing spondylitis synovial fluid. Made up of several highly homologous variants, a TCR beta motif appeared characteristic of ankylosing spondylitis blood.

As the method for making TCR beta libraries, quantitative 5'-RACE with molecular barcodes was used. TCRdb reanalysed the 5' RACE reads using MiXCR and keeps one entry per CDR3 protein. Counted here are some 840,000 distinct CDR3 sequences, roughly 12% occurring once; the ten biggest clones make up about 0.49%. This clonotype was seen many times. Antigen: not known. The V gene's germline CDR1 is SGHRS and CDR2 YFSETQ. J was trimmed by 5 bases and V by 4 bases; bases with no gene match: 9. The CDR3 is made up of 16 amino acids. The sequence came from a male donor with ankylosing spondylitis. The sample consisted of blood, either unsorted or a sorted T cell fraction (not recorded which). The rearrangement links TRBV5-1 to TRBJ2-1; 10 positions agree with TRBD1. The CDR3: CASSALDRGINNEQFF. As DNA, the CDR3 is TGCGCCAGCAGCGCCCTGGACAGGGGGATTAACAATGAGCAGTTCTTC.